The 21 T cell receptor beta chains in this list originate from one sample, sequenced in a study of blood T cell repertoires in COVID-19. Libraries were prepared by immunoSEQ multiplex PCR; TCRdb keeps only in-frame clonotypes and omits some of them. The profile shows about 78,000 clones, about 89% of them singletons. Sequenced sample: peripheral blood. The origin of the receptors is a man aged 50 to 60 with active or convalescent COVID-19.

The table lists this clone with a count of one. The V gene is TRBV28, the J gene TRBJ2-3, with TRBD2 identical over 7 bases. Per the germline V gene, CDR1 is MDHEN and CDR2 is SYDVKM. The trim removed 5 bases at V and 3 bases at J, leaving 14 bases unmatched. CDR3 length: 17 amino acids. Here the CDR3 DNA reads TGTGCCAGCAGTCCGAGGATGGAGCGGGGCCAAACAGATACGCAGTATTTT. Protein: CASSPRMERGQTDTQYF.

The rearrangement uses TRBV7-2 and TRBJ2-7; 11 bases match TRBD1. Germline-derived CDR1 and CDR2 are SGHTA and FQGNSA. The CDR3 is made up of 15 amino acids. V trimming: 0 bases; J trimming: 3 bases; junction bases outside the gene matches: 1. CDR3 sequence (DNA): TGTGCCAGCAGCTTAGCCGGGACAGGGGGCTACGAGCAGTACTTC. Amino acids: CASSLAGTGGYEQYF.

The gene calls are TRBV19 and TRBJ1-6; a weak D match, TRBD1 (5 bases). This CDR3 has 12 residues. The V end lost 6 bases, the J end lost 7 bases, and 7 bases lay between the germline ends. Germline values: CDR1 LNHDA, CDR2 SQIVND (reference sequence). The CDR3 region has the DNA TGTGCCAGTAGCCGACAGAATTCACCCCTCCACTTT. Translated, it gives CASSRQNSPLHF.

In its sample, this clone was seen a few times. The rearrangement links TRBV29-1 to TRBJ1-3; D unresolved. The germline V gene encodes CDR1 SQVTM and CDR2 ANQGSEA. The CDR3 has 13 residues. V was shortened by 5 bases and J by 0 bases, with 8 bases between the two germline ends. The DNA for the CDR3 is TGCAGCGTTCAGGCAGTCTCTGGAAACACCATATATTTT. Protein product: CSVQAVSGNTIYF.

The chain links TRBV19 to TRBJ1-5, with 8 bases lining up with TRBD1. Germline assignment: CDR1 LNHDA and CDR2 SQIVND (reference sequence). This CDR3 is 13 amino acids long. Unmatched junction bases numbered 2, after V lost 6 bases and J lost 4 bases. In DNA form, the CDR3 reads TGTGCCAGTAGGGGACAGGCGAATCAGCCCCAGCATTTT. Translating gives CASRGQANQPQHF.

The chain employs TRBV5-6 and TRBJ2-7, with a tentative D call TRBD1 (6 bases). From germline, CDR1 is SGHDT and CDR2 YYEEEE. This CDR3 spans 12 amino acids. V was shortened by 4 bases and J by 6 bases, with 11 bases between the two germline ends. CDR3 loop: CASSVTGFEQYV. CDR3 DNA: TGTGCCAGCAGCGTTACAGGGTTCGAGCAGTACGTC.

The chain employs TRBV11-3 and TRBJ2-3; 10 bases fit TRBD2. Germline V gene lookup returns CDR1 SGHNT and CDR2 YENEEA. This CDR3 contains 15 residues. J gave up 4 bases and V 6 bases, and 7 bases lay outside the gene matches. CDR3 in DNA: TGTGCCAGCAGTCACAGCGGGGGGGCCGCAGATACGCAGTATTTT. This codes for CASSHSGGAADTQYF. The full variable domain, rest sourced from reference TRBV11-3 and TRBJ2-3, is EAGVVQSPRYKIIEKKQPVAFWCNPISGHNTLYWYLQNLGQGPELLIRYENEEAVDDSQLPKDRFSAERLKGVDSTLKIQPAELGDSAVYLCASSHSGGAADTQYFGPGTRLTVL.

The CDR3 is CASSTQGGQAYNEQFF. The CDR3, as DNA: TGTGCCAGCAGCACTCAAGGGGGACAGGCGTACAATGAGCAGTTCTTC. This rearrangement joins TRBV9 to TRBJ2-1; TRBD1 agrees at 8 bases. Trimming cost V 4 bases and J 4 bases; bases outside gene matches: 10. Germline V lookup: CDR1 SGDLS, CDR2 YYNGEE. The CDR3 sequence is 16 residues long.

The chain uses TRBV28 and TRBJ1-1; 11 bases agree with TRBD1. Germline V gives CDR1 MDHEN, CDR2 SYDVKM. The CDR3 runs 19 residues. V shed 4 bases, J shed 5 bases, and the junction held 18 bases outside the gene matches. In DNA, the CDR3 is TGTGCCAGCAGTTCCAAAAGAGGGAGGACAGGGGGCTTGAGGACTGAAGCTTTCTTT. This sequence encodes CASSSKRGRTGGLRTEAFF.

The chain recombines TRBV4-1 with TRBJ1-4; D might be TRBD1 (6 bases). Per germline, CDR1 MGHRA and CDR2 YSYEKL. The CDR3 extends over 15 amino acids. V was shortened by 4 bases and J by 7 bases, with 16 bases between the two germline ends. CDR3 bases: TGCGCCAGCAGCCTATCAGGGGTCCTTAGTGAAAAACTGTTTTTT. It is translated as CASSLSGVLSEKLFF.

The rearrangement uses TRBV5-4 and TRBJ2-1; no firm D call. The V end lost 2 bases, the J end lost 10 bases, and 7 bases lay between the germline ends. The CDR3 runs 11 residues. In germline, CDR1 is SGHNT, CDR2 YYREEE (reference sequence). This CDR3 reads CASSFDSEQFF. The CDR3 DNA follows: TGTGCCAGCAGCTTTGATAGCGAGCAGTTCTTC.

V gene TRBV19 combines with J gene TRBJ2-4; the match to TRBD2 covers 11 bases. V shed 4 bases and J 6 bases; nucleotides not matched to a gene: 5. The CDR3 totals 15 residues. Looked up from germline, CDR1 is LNHDA and CDR2 is SQIVND (reference sequence). The DNA for the CDR3 is TGTGCCAGTAGTACGCTACTAGCGGGGGTAAACATTCAGTACTTC. Its translation: CASSTLLAGVNIQYF.

Only one count was recorded for this clone. This chain uses TRBV19 with TRBJ2-1, with 10 bases fitting TRBD2. Looked up from germline, CDR1 is LNHDA and CDR2 is SQIVND (reference sequence). V was clipped by 2 bases and J by 7 bases; unmatched bases: 8. The length of the CDR3 is 16 residues. The CDR3 bases are TGTGCCAGTAGTATAACTCTAGCGGGGGCTGGGAATGAGCAGTTCTTC. This encodes CASSITLAGAGNEQFF.

V gene TRBV28 combines with J gene TRBJ2-7; 11 nucleotides match TRBD1. V was pared by 5 bases and J by 2 bases, with 8 bases of the junction left unmatched. The CDR3 has 16 amino acids. In germline, CDR1 is MDHEN, CDR2 SYDVKM. CDR3 sequence reads: CASSHPRGQGAYEQYF. The CDR3 DNA reads TGTGCCAGCAGTCACCCTCGGGGACAGGGGGCCTACGAGCAGTACTTC.

V is TRBV5-1 and J is TRBJ1-4; a possible D gene is TRBD1 (5 bases). V lost 0 bases and J lost 5, with 8 bases in between. CDR3 length: 14 amino acids. Germline CDR1 is SGHRS and CDR2 is YFSETQ. The CDR3 DNA reads TGCGCCAGCAGCTTGGCCGCAGGGAATGAAAAACTGTTTTTT. Translated: CASSLAAGNEKLFF. The complete variable domain, with remaining parts taken from reference TRBV5-1 and TRBJ1-4, reads KAGVTQTPRYLIKTRGQQVTLSCSPISGHRSVSWYQQTPGQGLQFLFEYFSETQRNKGNFPGRFSGRQFSNSRSEMNVSTLELGDSALYLCASSLAAGNEKLFFGSGTQLSVL.

This clone has only one observation. The chain employs TRBV5-1 and TRBJ2-5; 7 bases match TRBD1. The V and J ends lost 4 bases and 1 base, in that order; junction bases with no gene match: 10. The CDR3 length is 16 residues. CDR1 and CDR2 (germline): SGHRS, YFSETQ. CDR3 DNA: TGCGCCAGCAGCGATCCGGGACAGACTTCCCAAGAGACCCAGTACTTC. This encodes CASSDPGQTSQETQYF.

The rearrangement links TRBV10-3 to TRBJ2-7, with 7 bases that match TRBD1. V was clipped by 7 bases and J by 6 bases; unmatched bases: 9. The CDR3 is 13 amino acids. In germline, CDR1 is ENHRY, CDR2 SYGVKD. The CDR3 DNA is TGTGCCATCACGCCGGGACAGACGTCCGAGCAGTACTTC. Protein: CAITPGQTSEQYF.

This clone has just a few counts. This chain uses TRBV18 with TRBJ2-5, with a tentative D call TRBD2 (6 bases). CDR3 length: 13 residues. V lost 1 base and J lost 3, with 6 bases in between. Germline V lookup: CDR1 KGHSH, CDR2 LQKENI. DNA for the CDR3: TGTGCCAGCTCACCACGACTAGAAGAGACCCAGTACTTC. Translating gives CASSPRLEETQYF.

V and J are TRBV19 and TRBJ2-2; no definite D call. The germline V and J ends were trimmed by 5 bases and 2 bases, with 12 bases remaining between them. CDR3 length equals 15 residues. Per germline, CDR1 LNHDA and CDR2 SQIVND (reference sequence). CDR3 residues: CASSPELSNTGELFF. The CDR3 DNA reads TGTGCCAGTAGTCCCGAGCTATCCAACACCGGGGAGCTGTTTTTT. The variable domain in full, with the rest retrieved from reference TRBV19 and TRBJ2-2, is DGGITQSPKYLFRKEGQNVTLSCEQNLNHDAMYWYRQDPGQGLRLIYYSQIVNDFQKGDIAEGYSVSREKKESFPLTVTSAQKNPTAFYLCASSPELSNTGELFFGEGSRLTVL.

The CDR3 loop reads CSASQGNNQPQHF. The CDR3 DNA reads as TGCAGTGCTAGTCAGGGGAACAATCAGCCCCAGCATTTT. The chain carries TRBV20-1 and TRBJ1-5, with D perhaps matching TRBD1 (6 bases). The V and J ends lost 3 bases and 3 bases respectively, with 9 bases between them. The CDR3 loop spans 13 amino acids. CDR1 is DFQATT and CDR2 is SNEGSKA in the germline V gene (reference sequence).

The V and J genes are TRBV5-8 and TRBJ2-7, with 9 bases identical to TRBD1. This CDR3 has 15 residues. J was trimmed by 4 bases and V by 2 bases; bases with no gene match: 7. Germline loops: CDR1 SGHTS, CDR2 YDEGEE. This chain's CDR3 is CASSFAGTGKYEQYV. DNA for the CDR3: TGTGCCAGCAGCTTTGCGGGGACAGGGAAGTACGAGCAGTACGTC.